The T cell receptor (beta chain) under discussion was sequenced for a study of CD8+ T cells in alopecia areata. This clone was recorded a few times. Germline CDR1 reads SQVTM; CDR2 reads ANQGSEA. The CDR3 totals 14 residues. Trimming cost V 4 bases and J 4 bases; bases outside gene matches: 3. Treatment denoted: oral pan-JAK inhibitor, 5-10 mg twice daily. A FACSAria was used to sort CD4+ and CD8+ T cells. These cells came from PBMCs. In each case, RNA was isolated and then reverse transcribed into cDNA as the sequencing template. Assay used: immunoSEQ multiplex PCR; TCRdb lists only in-frame clones, some missing. The data contain approximately 280,000 clones, over 45% of them seen just once; the ten biggest clones take up under 2%.

The sequenced sample was CD4+ T cells sorted from blood, obtained at week 24, from a patient treated with tofacitinib. J is TRBJ2-2 and V is TRBV29-1; 10 bases agree with TRBD2. This receptor was identified in a human donor with alopecia areata. The CDR3: CSVGAGGPTGELFF. The CDR3 DNA sequence: TGCAGCGTTGGAGCGGGGGGGCCCACCGGGGAGCTGTTTTTT.